The 18 T cell receptor beta chains given below trace back to one sample, sequenced in a study of blood T cell repertoires in COVID-19. The method was immunoSEQ multiplex PCR; TCRdb's version includes in-frame clones alone and lacks a portion of them. The table shows 95,000 to 150,000 clones, with over 75% occurring only once. The source material was peripheral blood. The receptors shown here come from a woman in her 70s with acute or convalescent COVID-19.

In this sample, this clone turned up a few times. The chain combines TRBV16 with TRBJ1-6, with D perhaps TRBD1 (6 bases). Trimming removed 2 bases from V and 7 bases from J, with 12 bases in between. This CDR3 spans 15 amino acids. In germline, CDR1 is KGHSY, CDR2 FQNENV. The CDR3 DNA reads TGTGCCAGCAGCCAAGGAGGACAGCGAAATTCACCCCTCCACTTT. Translated, it gives CASSQGGQRNSPLHF.

The chain combines TRBV11-3 with TRBJ1-6; D is perhaps TRBD1 (5 bases). This CDR3 contains 15 residues. The germline CDR1 and CDR2 sequences are SGHNT and YENEEA. Between the trimmed V and J ends, which lost 5 bases and 7 bases, there was a span of 15 bases. The CDR3 loop reads CASSLGGGENSPLHF. CDR3 nucleotide sequence: TGTGCCAGCAGCCTCGGGGGAGGGGAAAATTCACCCCTCCACTTT.

CDR3 nucleotides: TGTGCCAGCAGCTTAGTTCCGGTTCGTACAGATACGCAGTATTTT. Protein sequence: CASSLVPVRTDTQYF. The J gene is TRBJ2-3, the V gene TRBV7-3; D ambiguous. Germline lookup yields CDR1 SGHTA and CDR2 FQGTGA. V gave up 2 bases and J gave up 3 bases, with 12 bases separating them. The CDR3 has 15 amino acids.

The V gene is TRBV7-8, the J gene TRBJ2-7; D might be TRBD1 (5 bases). The germline gives CDR1 SGHVS, CDR2 FQNEAQ. Trimming removed 5 bases at V and 0 bases at J, with 11 bases between. This CDR3 contains 14 residues. Written as DNA, the CDR3 is TGTGCCAGCAGCCCCCAGGACACCTCCTACGAGCAGTACTTC. It codes for CASSPQDTSYEQYF.

Comments on this clone: The sample contains more than one DNA sequence encoding this CDR3. V usage is TRBV12-3 or TRBV12-4 and J usage is TRBJ1-1; D is unclear. V lost 6 bases to trimming and J lost 6 bases, with 14 bases between them. This CDR3 comprises 13 residues. The chain's CDR3 is CASSPAMGAEAFF. CDR3 coding DNA: TGTGCCAGCAGCCCCGCTATGGGCGCTGAAGCTTTCTTT.

The chain has TRBV5-1 and TRBJ2-2; TRBD1 aligns across 10 bases. V lost 6 bases and J lost 5; bases outside the gene matches: 4. The CDR3 has 14 residues. Per germline, CDR1 SGHRS and CDR2 YFSETQ. Written as DNA, the CDR3 is TGCGCCAGCACCGGGACAGGGGATACCGGGGAGCTGTTTTTT. Protein product: CASTGTGDTGELFF.

The chain links TRBV9 to TRBJ1-2, with 7 bases fitting TRBD1. V dropped 3 bases and J dropped 4; count of bases not matched to a gene: 18. The CDR3 runs to 18 residues. Germline-derived CDR1 and CDR2 are SGDLS and YYNGEE. The CDR3 sequence: CASSANRGDSFAAYGYTF. The DNA for the CDR3 is TGTGCCAGCAGCGCTAACAGGGGTGACTCTTTCGCAGCCTATGGCTACACCTTC.

The sample holds a few counts of this clone. The chain employs TRBV15 and TRBJ1-2, with 9 bases lining up with TRBD1. The trim removed 2 bases at V and 2 bases at J, leaving 3 bases unmatched. Germline V gene sequence: CDR1 LNHNV, CDR2 YYDKDF (reference sequence). The CDR3 sequence is 15 residues long. In nucleotides, the CDR3 is TGTGCCACCAGCAGACCGGGACAGGGAAACTATGGCTACACCTTC. As protein: CATSRPGQGNYGYTF.

V usage is TRBV11-3 and J usage is TRBJ1-6; D call uncertain. The CDR3 is made up of 15 amino acids. Germline V gene data show CDR1 as SGHNT and CDR2 as YENEEA. The V end was cut by 2 bases, the J end by 6 bases, with 11 bases between. Here the CDR3 DNA reads TGTGCCAGCAGCTTAACAGCTAATCTTAATTCACCCCTCCACTTT. Protein product: CASSLTANLNSPLHF.

This clone showed up just once. The chain joins TRBV21-1 to TRBJ1-5; the D call in the table, TRBD1, was not verified against the DNA. TRBV21-1 is tagged as a pseudogene. The CDR3 extends over 14 amino acids. The CDR3: CASSHGTVRQPQHF. DNA of the CDR3: TGTGCCAGCAGCCACGGGACAGTAAGACAGCCCCAGCATTTT.

This chain uses TRBV4-3 with TRBJ1-2; no reliable D call. The CDR3 totals 15 residues. The germline V gene has CDR1 LGHNA and CDR2 YSLEER. Trimming cost V 4 bases and J 6 bases, with 18 bases left between them. The CDR3 reads CASSPISWTGDGYTF. DNA of the CDR3: TGCGCCAGCAGCCCTATCTCGTGGACTGGGGATGGCTACACCTTC.

Only one count was recorded for this clone. V is TRBV4-2 and J is TRBJ1-1, with D perhaps TRBD1 (6 bases). The CDR3 totals 17 residues. Germline V CDR1 and CDR2: LGHNA, YNFKEQ. Between the trimmed V and J ends, which lost 1 base and 1 base, there was a span of 16 bases. The CDR3 is CASSQALNRVENTEAFF. DNA of the CDR3: TGTGCCAGCAGCCAAGCCTTAAACAGGGTTGAGAACACTGAAGCTTTCTTT.

This chain connects TRBV7-8 to TRBJ1-1; a possible D gene is TRBD1 (5 bases). CDR1 and CDR2 (germline): SGHVS, FQNEAQ. CDR3 length equals 14 residues. The V gene lost 5 bases and the J gene lost 1 base, with 11 bases spanning the gap. The CDR3 DNA sequence: TGTGCCAGCAGCCGCATCGACAGGAACACTGAAGCTTTCTTT. Protein: CASSRIDRNTEAFF.

The rearrangement joins TRBV5-6 to TRBJ1-4, with TRBD1 as a possible D gene (6 bases). This CDR3 has 14 amino acids. CDR1 and CDR2 from the germline V gene are SGHDT and YYEEEE. V was clipped by 2 bases and J by 7 bases, with 12 bases between them. CDR3 nucleotide sequence: TGTGCCAGCAGCTTAAGGGGGTTGGGTGAAAAACTGTTTTTT. Translation gives CASSLRGLGEKLFF.

J is TRBJ1-6 and V is TRBV5-4; D may be TRBD1 (6 bases). Trimming stripped 0 bases from V and 14 bases from J, with 15 bases between. The CDR3 extends over 14 amino acids. From germline, CDR1 is SGHNT and CDR2 YYREEE (reference sequence). The CDR3 loop is CASSLVPSRGTLHF. CDR3 sequence (DNA): TGTGCCAGCAGCTTGGTGCCCTCCAGGGGAACCCTCCACTTT.

The chain joins TRBV4-1 to TRBJ2-5; the D is unclear. Germline CDR1 and CDR2: MGHRA and YSYEKL. V was pared by 0 bases and J by 2 bases, with 7 bases between. The length of the CDR3 is 14 residues. The CDR3 loop reads CASSQDGRQETQYF. In DNA form, the CDR3 reads TGCGCCAGCAGCCAAGATGGGCGACAAGAGACCCAGTACTTC.

CDR3 protein: CASSLPGQGKSNEQFF. For the CDR3, the DNA is TGTGCCAGCAGCCTACCGGGACAGGGAAAATCCAATGAGCAGTTCTTC. V and J are TRBV7-2 and TRBJ2-1, with 9 bases identical to TRBD1. This CDR3 spans 16 amino acids. V trimming: 5 bases; J trimming: 6 bases; junction bases outside the gene matches: 11. Germline CDR1 SGHTA, CDR2 FQGNSA.

CDR3: CASSPGTSGGGEQYV. The DNA of the CDR3 is TGTGCCAGCAGCCCGGGGACTAGCGGGGGGGGTGAGCAGTACGTC. The gene calls are TRBV7-8 and TRBJ2-7; 16 positions match TRBD2. The CDR3 runs to 15 residues. V trimming: 5 bases; J trimming: 7 bases; junction bases outside the gene matches: 5. Germline lookup yields CDR1 SGHVS and CDR2 FQNEAQ.